This T cell receptor beta chain was found in a study of Ad26.COV2.S vaccination and SARS-CoV-2 variants. The ends were cut back, 6 bases at V and 2 bases at J, with 10 bases in the middle. The CDR3 has 13 residues. Repertoires were generated with immunoSEQ multiplex PCR, while TCRdb's copy carries only in-frame clones and drops some. The table records hundreds of thousands of clones, roughly nine tenths of them present only once. Whole-study findings and limits: Spike-specific TCR breadth was greater after Ad26.COV2.S than placebo. Possibly, TCR breadth and depth analyses underestimated total T cell responses.

This clone was found once. Antigen unknown. The same CDR3 is also encoded by other DNA sequences in this sample. Treatment: approximately 18 received Ad26.COV2.S at low or high dose, single or two shots; about 5 received placebo; per-sample allocation not given. Samples analyzed were those drawn on day 63 after the first vaccine or placebo injection. This TCR derives from a person between 18 and 60 years old who received the Ad26.COV2.S COVID-19 vaccine or a placebo. Specimen: peripheral blood, collected in a trial of Ad26.COV2.S vaccine versus placebo. This chain joins TRBV12-3 or TRBV12-4 and TRBJ1-2; TRBD1 might be the D (5 bases). The CDR3 protein is CASSFDRNYGYTF. The CDR3 DNA is TGTGCCAGCAGCTTCGACAGAAACTATGGCTACACCTTC.